This T cell receptor (beta chain) was recorded in a study of technical replicates of blood from a handful of donors. Using immunoSEQ multiplex PCR, the repertoire was profiled, and TCRdb retains in-frame clones only, with some absent. The profile covers roughly 50,000 clones, with 93% appearing a single time and around 4.2% taken by the ten largest. The junction had 10 bases not matched to a gene; V was cut back by 3 bases and J by 4 bases. The CDR3 runs 16 residues. From germline, CDR1 is MNHEY and CDR2 SMNVEV (reference sequence). The receptor was derived from a human donor in good health. Some clones in this sample may be carry-over from other donors' samples. The chain couples TRBV27 to TRBJ2-3; 7 nucleotides match TRBD2. Source material: PBMCs. The CDR3: CASSLVAWGRADTQYF. Written as DNA, the CDR3 is TGTGCCAGCAGTTTGGTAGCCTGGGGGAGGGCAGATACGCAGTATTTT.